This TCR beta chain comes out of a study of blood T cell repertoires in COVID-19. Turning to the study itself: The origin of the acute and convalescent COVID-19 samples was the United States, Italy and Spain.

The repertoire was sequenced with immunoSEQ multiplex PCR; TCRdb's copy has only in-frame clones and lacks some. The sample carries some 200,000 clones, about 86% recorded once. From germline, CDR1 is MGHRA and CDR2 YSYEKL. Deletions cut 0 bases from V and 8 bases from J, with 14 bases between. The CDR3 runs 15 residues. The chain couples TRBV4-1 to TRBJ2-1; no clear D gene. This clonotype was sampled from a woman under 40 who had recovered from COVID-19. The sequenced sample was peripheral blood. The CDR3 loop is CASSQDPPLRDEQFF. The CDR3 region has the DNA TGCGCCAGCAGCCAAGACCCACCCCTTCGCGATGAGCAGTTCTTC.